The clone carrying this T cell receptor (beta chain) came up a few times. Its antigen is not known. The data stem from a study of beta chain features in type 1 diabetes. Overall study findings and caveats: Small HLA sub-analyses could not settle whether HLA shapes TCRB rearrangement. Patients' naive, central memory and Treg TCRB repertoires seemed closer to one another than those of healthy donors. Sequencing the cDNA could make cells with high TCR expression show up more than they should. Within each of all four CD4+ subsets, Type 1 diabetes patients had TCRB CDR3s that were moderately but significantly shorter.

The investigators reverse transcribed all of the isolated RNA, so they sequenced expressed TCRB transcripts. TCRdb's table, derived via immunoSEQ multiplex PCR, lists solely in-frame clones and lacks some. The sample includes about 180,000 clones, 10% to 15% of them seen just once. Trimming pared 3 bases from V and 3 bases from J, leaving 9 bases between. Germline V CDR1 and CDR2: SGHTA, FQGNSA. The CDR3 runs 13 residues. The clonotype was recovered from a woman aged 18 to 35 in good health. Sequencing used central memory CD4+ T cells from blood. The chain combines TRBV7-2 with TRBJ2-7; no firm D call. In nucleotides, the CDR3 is TGTGCCAGCAGCTTGAACTACCGCTACGAGCAGTACTTC. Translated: CASSLNYRYEQYF.